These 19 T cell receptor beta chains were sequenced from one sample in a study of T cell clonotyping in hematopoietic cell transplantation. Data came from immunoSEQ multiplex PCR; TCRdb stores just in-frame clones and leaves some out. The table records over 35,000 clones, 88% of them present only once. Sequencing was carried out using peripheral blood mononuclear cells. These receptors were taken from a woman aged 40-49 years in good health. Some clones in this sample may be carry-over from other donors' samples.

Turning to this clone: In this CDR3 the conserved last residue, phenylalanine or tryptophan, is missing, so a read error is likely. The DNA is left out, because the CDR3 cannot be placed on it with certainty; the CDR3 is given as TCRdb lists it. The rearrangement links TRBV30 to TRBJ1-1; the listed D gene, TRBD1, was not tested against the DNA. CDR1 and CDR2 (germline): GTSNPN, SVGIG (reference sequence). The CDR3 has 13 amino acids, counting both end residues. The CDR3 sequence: CAWSVKGGGTPGL.

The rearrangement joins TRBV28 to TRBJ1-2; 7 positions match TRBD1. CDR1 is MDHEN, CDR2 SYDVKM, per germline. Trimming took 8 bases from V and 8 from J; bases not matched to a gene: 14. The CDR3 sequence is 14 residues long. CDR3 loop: CASVGAGDSGGYTF. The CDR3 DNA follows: TGTGCCAGCGTAGGGGCGGGGGACAGCGGGGGCTACACCTTC.

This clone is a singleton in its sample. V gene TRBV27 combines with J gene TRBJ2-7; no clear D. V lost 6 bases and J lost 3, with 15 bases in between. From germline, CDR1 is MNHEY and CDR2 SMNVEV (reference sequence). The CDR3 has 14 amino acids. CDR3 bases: TGTGCCAGCAGAAGTAACTCACTCGACTACGAGCAGTACTTC. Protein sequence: CASRSNSLDYEQYF.

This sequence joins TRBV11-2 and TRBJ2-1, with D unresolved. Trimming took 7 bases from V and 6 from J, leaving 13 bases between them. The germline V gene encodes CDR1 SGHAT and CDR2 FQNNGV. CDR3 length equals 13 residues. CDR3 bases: TGTGCCAGCACTCCTACGACCGTCAATGAGCAGTTCTTC. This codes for CASTPTTVNEQFF.

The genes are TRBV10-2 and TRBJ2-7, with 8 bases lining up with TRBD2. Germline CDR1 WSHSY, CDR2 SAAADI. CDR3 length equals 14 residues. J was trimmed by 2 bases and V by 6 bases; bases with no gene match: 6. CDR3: CASRQLAVAYEQYF. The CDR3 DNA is TGCGCCAGCAGACAACTAGCGGTGGCCTACGAGCAGTACTTC.

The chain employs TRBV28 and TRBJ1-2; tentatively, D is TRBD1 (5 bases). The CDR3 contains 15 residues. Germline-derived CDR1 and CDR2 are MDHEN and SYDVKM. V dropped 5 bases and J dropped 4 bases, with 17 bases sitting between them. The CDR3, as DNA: TGTGCCAGCAGTCCAGGGACCCGCGGATTCTATGGCTACACCTTC. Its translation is CASSPGTRGFYGYTF.

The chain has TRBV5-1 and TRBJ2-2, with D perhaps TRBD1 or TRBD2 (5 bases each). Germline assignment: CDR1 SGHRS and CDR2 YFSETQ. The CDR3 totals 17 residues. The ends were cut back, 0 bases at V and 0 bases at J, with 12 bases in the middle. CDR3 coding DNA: TGCGCCAGCAGCTTGGCCCCGGGGACCCCGAACACCGGGGAGCTGTTTTTT. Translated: CASSLAPGTPNTGELFF.

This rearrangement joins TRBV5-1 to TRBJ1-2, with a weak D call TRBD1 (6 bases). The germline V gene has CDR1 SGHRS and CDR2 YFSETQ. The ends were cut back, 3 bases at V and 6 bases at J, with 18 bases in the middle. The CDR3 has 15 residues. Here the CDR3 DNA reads TGCGCCAGCAGCTCGTCGGGGGCAGGGAGTGATGGCTACACCTTC. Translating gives CASSSSGAGSDGYTF.

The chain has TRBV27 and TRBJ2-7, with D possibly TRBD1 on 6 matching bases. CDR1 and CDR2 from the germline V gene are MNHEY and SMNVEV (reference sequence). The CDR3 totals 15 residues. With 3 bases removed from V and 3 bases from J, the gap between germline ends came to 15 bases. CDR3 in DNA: TGTGCCAGCAGTTTGGACCAAGGACAGTTCTACGAGCAGTACTTC. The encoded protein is CASSLDQGQFYEQYF.

The CDR3 is CASSLGGSGSHNEQFF. In nucleotides, the CDR3 is TGTGCCAGCAGCTTAGGGGGTAGCGGGAGCCACAATGAGCAGTTCTTC. The chain joins TRBV5-4 to TRBJ2-1; TRBD2 matches 9 bases. This CDR3 has 16 amino acids. CDR1 is SGHNT and CDR2 is YYREEE in the germline V gene (reference sequence). The V segment lost 2 bases and the J segment 5 bases; nucleotides outside the gene matches: 8.

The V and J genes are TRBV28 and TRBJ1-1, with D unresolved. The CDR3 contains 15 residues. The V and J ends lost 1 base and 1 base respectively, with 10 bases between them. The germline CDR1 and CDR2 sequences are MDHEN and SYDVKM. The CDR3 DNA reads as TGTGCCAGCAGTTTATTTGGGGTTGCGAACACTGAAGCTTTCTTT. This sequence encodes CASSLFGVANTEAFF.

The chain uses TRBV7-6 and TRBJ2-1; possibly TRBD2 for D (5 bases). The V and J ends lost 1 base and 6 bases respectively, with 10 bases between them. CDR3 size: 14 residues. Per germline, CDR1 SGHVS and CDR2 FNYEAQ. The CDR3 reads CASSLGPGSNEQFF. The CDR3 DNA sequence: TGTGCCAGCAGCTTAGGTCCGGGGAGCAATGAGCAGTTCTTC.

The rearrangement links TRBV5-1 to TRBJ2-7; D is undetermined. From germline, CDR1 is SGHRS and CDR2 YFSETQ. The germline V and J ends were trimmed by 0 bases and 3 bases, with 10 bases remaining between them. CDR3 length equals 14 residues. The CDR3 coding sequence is TGCGCCAGCAGCTTGGATAGTATTGACTACGAGCAGTACTTC. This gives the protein CASSLDSIDYEQYF.

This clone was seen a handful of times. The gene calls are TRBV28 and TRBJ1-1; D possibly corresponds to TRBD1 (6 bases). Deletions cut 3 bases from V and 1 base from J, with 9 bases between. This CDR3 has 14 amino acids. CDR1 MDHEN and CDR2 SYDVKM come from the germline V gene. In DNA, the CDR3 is TGTGCCAGCAGTTTGGCAGGGGCGAACACTGAAGCTTTCTTT. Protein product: CASSLAGANTEAFF.

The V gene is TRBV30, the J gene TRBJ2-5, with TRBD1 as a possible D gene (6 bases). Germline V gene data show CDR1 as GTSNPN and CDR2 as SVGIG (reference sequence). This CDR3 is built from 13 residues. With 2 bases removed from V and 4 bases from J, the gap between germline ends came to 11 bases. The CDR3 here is CAWSFTGIETQYF. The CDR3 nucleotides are TGTGCCTGGAGTTTCACAGGGATAGAGACCCAGTACTTC.

The CDR3 DNA sequence: TGTGCCAGCAGCCGGGAGAGGCTCGGCTATGGCTACACCTTC. Translation gives CASSRERLGYGYTF. This chain connects TRBV5-6 to TRBJ1-2; unclear D gene. This CDR3 is built from 14 residues. V was clipped by 4 bases and J by 4 bases, with 14 bases between them. Germline CDR1 and CDR2: SGHDT and YYEEEE.

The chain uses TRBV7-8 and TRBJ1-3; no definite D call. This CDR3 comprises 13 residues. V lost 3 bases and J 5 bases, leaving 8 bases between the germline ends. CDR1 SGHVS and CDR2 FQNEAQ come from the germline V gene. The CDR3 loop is CASSLAWRNTIYF. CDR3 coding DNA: TGTGCCAGCAGCTTGGCTTGGAGAAACACCATATATTTT.

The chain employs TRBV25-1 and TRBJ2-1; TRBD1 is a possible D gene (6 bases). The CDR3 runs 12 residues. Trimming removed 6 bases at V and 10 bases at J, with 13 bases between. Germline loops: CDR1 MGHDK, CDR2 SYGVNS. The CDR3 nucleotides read TGTGCCAGCAGCGAGGGGGTCCGGGAGCAGTTCTTC. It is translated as CASSEGVREQFF.

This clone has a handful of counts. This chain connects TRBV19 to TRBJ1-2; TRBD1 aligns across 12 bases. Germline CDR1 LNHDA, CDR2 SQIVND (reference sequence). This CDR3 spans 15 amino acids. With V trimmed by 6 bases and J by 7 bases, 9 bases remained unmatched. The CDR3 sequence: CASSTTGTGGSGYTF. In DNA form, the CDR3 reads TGTGCCAGTAGCACTACCGGGACAGGGGGCAGTGGCTACACCTTC. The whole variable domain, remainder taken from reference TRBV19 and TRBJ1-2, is DGGITQSPKYLFRKEGQNVTLSCEQNLNHDAMYWYRQDPGQGLRLIYYSQIVNDFQKGDIAEGYSVSREKKESFPLTVTSAQKNPTAFYLCASSTTGTGGSGYTFGSGTRLTVV.